Each of the 16 T cell receptor beta chains below was sequenced from the same sample in a study of T-cell memory formation after mild COVID-19. MiXCR, applied by TCRdb to the 5' RACE reads, yields one record per CDR3 protein. Of hundreds of thousands of distinct CDR3 sequences listed, roughly 15% are singletons. What was sequenced was PBMCs or a T cell subset sorted from them (not recorded which). Receptors originate from a man in his late teens or twenties who had mild COVID-19 (a few samples of this study predate the infection). Cell type and time point are not known.

The V gene is TRBV6-5, the J gene TRBJ2-7, with D perhaps assigned TRBD1 or TRBD2 (6 bases each). The length of the CDR3 is 11 residues. Germline V lookup: CDR1 MNHEY, CDR2 SVGAGI. Deletions cut 9 bases from V and 2 bases from J, with 8 bases between. The CDR3 coding sequence is TGTGCCAGGCGGGACACCTACGAGCAGTACGTC. Its translation is CARRDTYEQYV.

There are many counts of this clonotype. As DNA, the CDR3 is TGCGCCAGCAGCCGAGGACATGGAGACAATCAGCCCCAGCATTTT. It is translated as CASSRGHGDNQPQHF. The rearrangement joins TRBV4-3 to TRBJ1-5; D may be TRBD1 (5 bases). V was cut by 4 bases and J by 3 bases, with 13 bases left in between. The germline CDR1 and CDR2 sequences are LGHNA and YSLEER. The CDR3 loop spans 15 amino acids.

The chain couples TRBV5-6 to TRBJ1-1; TRBD1 agrees at 9 bases. Germline-derived CDR1 and CDR2 are SGHDT and YYEEEE. This CDR3 is 16 amino acids long. The V and J ends lost 7 bases and 4 bases, in that order; junction bases with no gene match: 14. The chain's CDR3 is CASGEKTGGGTTEAFF. The DNA of the CDR3 is TGTGCCAGCGGGGAAAAGACAGGGGGAGGGACCACTGAAGCTTTCTTT.

V is TRBV6-4 and J is TRBJ1-5; 9 bases map to TRBD1. Germline values: CDR1 MRHNA, CDR2 SNTAGT. The trim removed 3 bases at V and 1 base at J, leaving 7 bases unmatched. The CDR3 runs 17 residues. The CDR3 coding sequence is TGTGCCAGCAGTGATAAAGACAGGGGGATGAGCAATCAGCCCCAGCATTTT. Translated, it gives CASSDKDRGMSNQPQHF.

The chain carries TRBV15 and TRBJ1-2, with D possibly matching TRBD1 (5 bases). The CDR3 is 14 amino acids. V was pared by 6 bases and J by 6 bases, with 17 bases between. Germline values: CDR1 LNHNV, CDR2 YYDKDF (reference sequence). The CDR3 DNA reads TGTGCCACCAGTCTGGGACGGCTGGCGGATGGCTACACCTTC. Translation gives CATSLGRLADGYTF.

The chain has TRBV7-3 and TRBJ2-7, with 11 positions matching TRBD2. Looked up from germline, CDR1 is SGHTA and CDR2 is FQGTGA. The length of the CDR3 is 17 residues. After removal of 4 bases from V and 0 bases from J, the junction contained 8 bases not matched to a gene. CDR3 DNA: TGTGCCAGCAGCTCCCGACTAGCGGGGCGAAGCTCCTACGAGCAGTACTTC. Protein product: CASSSRLAGRSSYEQYF.

This rearrangement joins TRBV5-1 to TRBJ2-6; tentatively, D is TRBD1 (5 bases). Germline loops: CDR1 SGHRS, CDR2 YFSETQ. The CDR3 runs to 16 residues. V was trimmed by 0 bases and J by 2 bases, leaving 9 bases between them. CDR3: CASSLETVPGANVLTF. CDR3 DNA sequence: TGCGCCAGCAGCTTGGAGACAGTCCCTGGGGCCAACGTCCTGACTTTC.

V and J are TRBV6-2 or TRBV6-3 and TRBJ2-3; 9 positions agree with TRBD2. V dropped 4 bases and J dropped 1; count of bases not matched to a gene: 9. Germline-derived CDR1 and CDR2 are MNHEY and SVGEGT. The CDR3 runs to 17 residues. In nucleotides, the CDR3 is TGTGCCAGCAGTTCAAGGCGGGGGGGCCAGGGCACAGATACGCAGTATTTT. Its translation: CASSSRRGGQGTDTQYF.

The rearrangement uses TRBV29-1 and TRBJ1-5, with D perhaps TRBD1 (5 bases). Germline assignment: CDR1 SQVTM and CDR2 ANQGSEA. Trimming took off 6 bases at V and 9 bases at J, with 15 bases between the two ends. This CDR3 is 12 amino acids long. CDR3: CSVGDGLSPQHF. The CDR3 region has the DNA TGCAGCGTCGGGGACGGGTTATCGCCCCAGCATTTT.

CDR3 region: CASSLNGAEQYF. The CDR3 coding sequence is TGTGCCAGCAGCTTAAACGGGGCCGAGCAGTACTTC. The chain links TRBV7-2 to TRBJ2-7; the D call may be TRBD1 or TRBD2 (5 bases each). Trimming stripped 2 bases from V and 6 bases from J, with 8 bases between. Germline lookup yields CDR1 SGHTA and CDR2 FQGNSA. This CDR3 has 12 residues.

This clonotype was observed a few times. The chain carries TRBV7-3 and TRBJ2-2; D remains unclear. The germline V gene has CDR1 SGHTA and CDR2 FQGTGA. The CDR3 has 13 amino acids. V lost 2 bases and J lost 8, with 9 bases in between. The CDR3 reads CASSLHRPGELFF. The CDR3 DNA sequence: TGTGCCAGCAGCTTACACCGTCCGGGGGAGCTGTTTTTT.

This clonotype has more than one count but fewer than ten. A much larger clone differs from this one at a single base, so this may be a read error. In DNA, the CDR3 is TGCGCCAGCAGCCAATTGGGGGCTGAAGCTTTCTTT. Residues: CASSQLGAEAFF. The chain combines TRBV4-1 with TRBJ1-1; tentative D call: TRBD1 (5 bases). Germline V gives CDR1 MGHRA, CDR2 YSYEKL. The CDR3 sequence is 12 residues long. V was shortened by 2 bases and J by 6 bases, with 7 bases between the two germline ends.

This chain links TRBV12-5 with TRBJ2-7; the D gene is possibly TRBD1 (5 bases). Germline V CDR1 and CDR2: LGHNT, FRNRAP. The V gene lost 3 bases and the J gene lost 0 bases, with 9 bases spanning the gap. This CDR3 comprises 14 residues. In DNA, the CDR3 is TGTGCTAGTGGTTTAGGACAAAGCTCCTACGAGCAGTACTTC. Protein sequence: CASGLGQSSYEQYF.

This clonotype occurred a few times. Written as DNA, the CDR3 is TGCAGCGCTGCGGGACAGGGAGGTTTTGCTGGGGCCAACGTCCTGACTTTC. This gives the protein CSAAGQGGFAGANVLTF. The rearrangement uses TRBV29-1 and TRBJ2-6, with TRBD1 matching 9 bases. The CDR3 extends over 17 amino acids. The junction had 12 bases not matched to a gene; V was cut back by 7 bases and J by 2 bases. Germline loops: CDR1 SQVTM, CDR2 ANQGSEA. Based on the CDR3 plus reference TRBV29-1 and TRBJ2-6, the full variable domain is SAVISQKPSRDICQRGTSLTIQCQVDSQVTMMFWYRQQPGQSLTLIATANQGSEATYESGFVIDKFPISRPNLTFSTLTVSNMSPEDSSIYLCSAAGQGGFAGANVLTFGAGSRLTVL.

The rearrangement joins TRBV6-5 to TRBJ1-6; 7 bases match TRBD1. The V gene end was trimmed by 0 bases and the J gene end by 9 bases; junction bases not matched to a gene: 11. This CDR3 comprises 17 residues. Germline lookup yields CDR1 MNHEY and CDR2 SVGAGI. CDR3 bases: TGTGCCAGCAGTTACTCCGGGACAGACGCTCTGGGTTCACCCCTCCACTTT. Its protein product is CASSYSGTDALGSPLHF.

V is TRBV3-1 and J is TRBJ2-7, with 7 positions matching TRBD1. Trimming at V came to 1 base and at J to 3 bases, leaving 3 bases not matched to a gene. This CDR3 has 14 residues. CDR1 is LGHDT and CDR2 is YNNKEL in the germline V gene (reference sequence). The CDR3 DNA reads as TGTGCCAGCAGCCAAGGGGACAGCCGCTACGAGCAGTACTTC. As protein: CASSQGDSRYEQYF.